These 18 T cell receptor beta chains were all obtained from the same sample, sequenced in a study of blood T cells in healthy people across ages. Together with a sample-barcoded 5' primer, a J-beta primer mix was included in a second PCR lasting about 7 to 11 cycles. One entry per CDR3 protein results from TCRdb running MiXCR on the 5' RACE reads. The data show over 600,000 distinct CDR3 sequences, roughly three fifths seen once. The sequenced sample was blood. These receptors were taken from a man in his forties in good health.

This clonotype has a count of ten or more. This may be a read error: a much more frequent sequence differs by one nucleotide. This chain joins TRBV7-9 and TRBJ2-7, with a weak D call TRBD1 (5 bases). The CDR3 extends over 13 amino acids. Trimming shortened V by 5 bases and J by 3 bases, and 11 bases separated the two germline ends. The germline V gene has CDR1 SEHNR and CDR2 FQNEAQ (reference sequence). The CDR3 loop reads CASSRDSIYEQYF. CDR3 sequence (DNA): TGTGCCAGCAGCCGCGACAGTATCTACGAGCAGTACTTC.

V usage is TRBV19 and J usage is TRBJ2-7; either TRBD1 or TRBD2 may fit D (5 bases each). This CDR3 spans 14 amino acids. Trimming took 7 bases from V and 3 from J, leaving 16 bases between them. Germline CDR1 LNHDA, CDR2 SQIVND (reference sequence). The CDR3 DNA reads as TGTGCCAGTAAGCAGGGAGCAGGCTTCTACGAGCAGTACTTC. Translating it yields CASKQGAGFYEQYF.

This chain joins TRBV20-1 and TRBJ2-1, with D tentatively TRBD2 (7 bases). V was shortened by 3 bases and J by 10 bases, with 16 bases between the two germline ends. The CDR3 contains 13 residues. The V gene's germline CDR1 is DFQATT and CDR2 SNEGSKA (reference sequence). CDR3 region: CSASVSGGGEQFF. CDR3 DNA sequence: TGCAGTGCTAGCGTATCGGGCGGGGGCGAGCAGTTCTTC.

This clonotype appeared a single time. This rearrangement joins TRBV25-1 to TRBJ2-4, with D perhaps TRBD1 (5 bases). This CDR3 is 11 amino acids long. Between the trimmed V and J ends, which lost 3 bases and 13 bases, there was a span of 10 bases. Germline values: CDR1 MGHDK, CDR2 SYGVNS. In nucleotides, the CDR3 is TGTGCCAGCAGTGAGGGGCCCACCCAGTACTTC. Translated, it gives CASSEGPTQYF.

The chain has TRBV6-5 and TRBJ2-5, with D perhaps TRBD1 (5 bases). The DNA end lines up better with TRBJ2-7; the J call may be wrong. Germline CDR1 and CDR2: MNHEY and SVGAGI. The CDR3 runs 16 residues. For the CDR3, the DNA is TGTGCCAGCAGTTCCGTACGCGGACATCGGCGGTACGAGCAGTACTTC. Encoded protein: CASSSVRGHRRYEQYF.

The chain couples TRBV20-1 to TRBJ2-3, with 11 positions matching TRBD2. Germline V gene data show CDR1 as DFQATT and CDR2 as SNEGSKA (reference sequence). The V and J ends lost 3 bases and 6 bases, in that order; junction bases with no gene match: 17. The CDR3 consists of 18 residues. CDR3 sequence reads: CSASPPSGGYGSGDTQYF. The CDR3 nucleotides read TGCAGTGCTAGTCCCCCTAGCGGGGGGTATGGTAGCGGCGATACGCAGTATTTT.

This chain uses TRBV6-4 with TRBJ2-4; D might be TRBD1 (5 bases). The end of the DNA aligns better with TRBJ2-7, so the J call may be wrong. The CDR3 contains 12 residues. Germline CDR1 is MRHNA and CDR2 is SNTAGT. CDR3: CASEGATREQYF. The CDR3 coding sequence is TGTGCGAGCGAAGGGGCGACACGCGAGCAGTACTTC.

V usage is TRBV25-1 and J usage is TRBJ1-2, with 8 bases identical to TRBD1. The germline CDR1 and CDR2 sequences are MGHDK and SYGVNS. The V gene end was trimmed by 10 bases and the J gene end by 6 bases; junction bases not matched to a gene: 4. This CDR3 has 11 residues. The CDR3 here is CATQTGDGYTF. The CDR3 region has the DNA TGTGCCACCCAGACAGGGGATGGCTACACCTTC.

V usage is TRBV2 and J usage is TRBJ1-1, with D uncertain. Trimming left V 3 bases short and J 4 bases short, with 15 bases between. Germline lookup yields CDR1 SNHLY and CDR2 FYNNEI. The CDR3 contains 15 residues. CDR3 nucleotide sequence: TGTGCCAGCAGTGAGCGGGGAGGCGGAAGCACTGAAGCTTTCTTT. Residues: CASSERGGGSTEAFF.

This sequence joins TRBV7-2 and TRBJ2-2; D ambiguous. The V end lost 6 bases, the J end lost 3 bases, and 11 bases lay between the germline ends. The germline CDR1 and CDR2 sequences are SGHTA and FQGNSA. The CDR3 is made up of 14 amino acids. The CDR3: CASRIPRDTGELFF. The CDR3 nucleotides read TGTGCCAGCAGAATCCCCCGGGACACCGGGGAGCTGTTTTTT.

V is TRBV28 and J is TRBJ2-1; 7 nucleotides agree with TRBD2. The J segment lost 8 bases and the V segment lost 6 bases, leaving 10 bases of the junction unmatched. From germline, CDR1 is MDHEN and CDR2 SYDVKM. The CDR3 covers 14 residues. In nucleotides, the CDR3 is TGTGCCAGCAGGGGGGGGACCACCGTAGATGAGCAGTTCTTC. It translates to CASRGGTTVDEQFF.

Worth noting for this clonotype: Relative to the germline gene, one junction end is altered; a read error may explain this. The genes are TRBV9 and TRBJ2-3; TRBD1 agrees at 7 bases. The CDR3 has 16 residues. Looked up from germline, CDR1 is SGDLS and CDR2 is YYNGEE. The CDR3 DNA is TGTGCCAACAGCGCCCGACAGGGAAGGAGCACAGATACGCAGTATTTT. Protein product: CANSARQGRSTDTQYF.

The chain is built from TRBV4-1 and TRBJ2-5; D is ambiguous. The germline gives CDR1 MGHRA, CDR2 YSYEKL. This CDR3 has 14 residues. Trimming cost V 1 base and J 11 bases, with 17 bases left between them. The CDR3 DNA sequence: TGCGCCAGCAGCCAAGGTCCCGGTGGGAATGAGCAGTACTTC. It yields the protein CASSQGPGGNEQYF.

A few counts support this clonotype. The chain links TRBV20-1 to TRBJ2-3; D is ambiguous. CDR1 and CDR2 (germline): DFQATT, SNEGSKA (reference sequence). The CDR3 contains 13 residues. CDR3 in DNA: TGCAGCGAAAGACACCCAAGCACAGATACGCAGTATTTT. Its translation: CSERHPSTDTQYF.

The chain joins TRBV6-1 to TRBJ2-5; possibly TRBD2 for D (6 bases). Looked up from germline, CDR1 is MNHNS and CDR2 is SASEGT. The V end was cut by 2 bases, the J end by 9 bases, with 13 bases between. CDR3 size: 13 residues. CDR3 region: CASSEREPGAQYF. The CDR3, as DNA: TGTGCCAGCAGTGAACGGGAGCCGGGGGCCCAGTACTTC.

The chain combines TRBV4-3 with TRBJ2-1; possibly TRBD1 or TRBD2 for D (6 bases each). Trimming removed 5 bases at V and 12 bases at J, with 11 bases between. Germline CDR1 reads LGHNA; CDR2 reads YSLEER. The CDR3 runs to 11 residues. The CDR3 nucleotides are TGCGCCAGCAGCTCCGGGGGCTGGCAGTTCTTC. It translates to CASSSGGWQFF.

The chain links TRBV27 to TRBJ2-1, with 7 bases identical to TRBD1. V gave up 10 bases and J gave up 6 bases; unmatched junction bases: 12. The CDR3 consists of 14 residues. Germline-derived CDR1 and CDR2 are MNHEY and SMNVEV (reference sequence). The CDR3 nucleotides are TGTGCCACCCTCGGACAGGTGAGGCCCAATGAGCAGTTCTTC. Residues: CATLGQVRPNEQFF.

This clonotype has just one count. Written as DNA, the CDR3 is TGTGCCATCAGTGAGTCGGGACAGGGTGCGTCTGGGGCCAACGTCCTGACTTTC. Protein: CAISESGQGASGANVLTF. The V call is TRBV10-3, the J call TRBJ2-6; 9 bases fit TRBD1. Germline CDR1 ENHRY, CDR2 SYGVKD. Trimming at V came to 0 bases and at J to 1 base, leaving 4 bases not matched to a gene. The length of the CDR3 is 18 residues.